Below, 30 T cell receptor beta chains from the same sample are listed, as sequenced in a study of cytomegalovirus exposure and HLA in healthy donors. The PCR ran on 60 Vbeta and 13 Jbeta primers. The data were produced by immunoSEQ multiplex PCR, yet TCRdb's version contains in-frame clones alone and is incomplete. The profile shows over 65,000 clones, roughly four fifths of them singletons. Sequenced: PBMCs. These receptors were obtained from a human donor in good health.

The V call is TRBV30, the J call TRBJ1-2; 8 bases match TRBD1. Trimming took 4 bases from V and 8 from J; bases not matched to a gene: 6. The CDR3 runs to 12 residues. Germline V gives CDR1 GTSNPN, CDR2 SVGIG (reference sequence). Here the CDR3 DNA reads TGTGCCTGGACTCAGGGGGCGAAGGGCTACACCTTC. It encodes CAWTQGAKGYTF.

This clone showed up just a few times. This rearrangement joins TRBV2 to TRBJ2-7; a possible D gene is TRBD2 (6 bases). The CDR3 runs 15 residues. Trimming stripped 5 bases from V and 6 bases from J, with 20 bases between. Per germline, CDR1 SNHLY and CDR2 FYNNEI. The CDR3 DNA reads as TGTGCCAGCAGTCGAGAAGGACTAACCGTACGCGAGCAGTACTTC. Protein: CASSREGLTVREQYF.

The chain employs TRBV6-5 and TRBJ1-1; tentatively, D is TRBD1 (6 bases). This CDR3 region has 14 residues. Germline V gives CDR1 MNHEY, CDR2 SVGAGI. V was pared by 2 bases and J by 3 bases, with 10 bases between. The CDR3 region is CASSYGGRDTEAFF. CDR3 in DNA: TGTGCCAGCAGTTACGGGGGCAGGGACACTGAAGCTTTCTTT.

The rearrangement uses TRBV11-3 and TRBJ2-2; a possible D gene is TRBD2 (6 bases). The germline V and J ends were trimmed by 5 bases and 8 bases, with 12 bases remaining between them. The CDR3 length is 13 residues. Germline V gene data show CDR1 as SGHNT and CDR2 as YENEEA. Here the CDR3 reads CASSERVRGELFF. CDR3 sequence (DNA): TGTGCCAGCAGCGAGCGGGTGCGGGGGGAGCTGTTTTTT.

The chain links TRBV10-3 to TRBJ2-6, with TRBD1 matching 8 bases. Unmatched junction bases numbered 11, after V lost 4 bases and J lost 3 bases. This CDR3 is built from 18 residues. The V gene's germline CDR1 is ENHRY and CDR2 SYGVKD. CDR3 loop: CAISVSQGASSGANVLTF. For the CDR3, the DNA is TGTGCCATCAGTGTGTCGCAGGGGGCTTCAAGTGGGGCCAACGTCCTGACTTTC.

This sequence joins TRBV2 and TRBJ1-5, with a possible D match to TRBD1 (6 bases). Between the trimmed V and J ends, which lost 8 bases and 0 bases, there was a span of 20 bases. Looked up from germline, CDR1 is SNHLY and CDR2 is FYNNEI. The CDR3 totals 17 residues. CDR3 residues: CASEKGQGSVSNQPQHF. As DNA, the CDR3 is TGTGCCAGCGAAAAAGGCCAGGGGTCGGTTAGCAATCAGCCCCAGCATTTT.

The chain recombines TRBV2 with TRBJ2-1, with 9 bases matching TRBD2. V was pared by 4 bases and J by 1 base, with 14 bases of the junction left unmatched. The CDR3 contains 19 residues. Looked up from germline, CDR1 is SNHLY and CDR2 is FYNNEI. CDR3 sequence reads: CASSVPAGGAADSYNEQFF. CDR3 coding DNA: TGTGCCAGCAGTGTACCTGCGGGAGGGGCCGCCGATTCCTACAATGAGCAGTTCTTC.

On this clone: The same CDR3 arises from other DNA sequences in this sample as well. The chain links TRBV30 to TRBJ1-3; D possibly corresponds to TRBD1 (5 bases). The germline V gene encodes CDR1 GTSNPN and CDR2 SVGIG (reference sequence). This CDR3 has 15 amino acids. Trimming left V 2 bases short and J 0 bases short, with 11 bases between. CDR3 loop: CAWSRDSGSGNTIYF. The CDR3 DNA follows: TGTGCCTGGAGTAGGGACTCCGGCTCTGGAAACACCATATATTTT.

This clone was seen a few times. One end of the junction fails to match germline, which may point to a read error. This chain uses TRBV4-1 with TRBJ1-2; 11 nucleotides match TRBD1. Germline CDR1 is MGHRA and CDR2 is YSYEKL. The CDR3 length is 19 residues. The CDR3 is CASSQSTGQGAFQSYGYPF. The CDR3 DNA sequence: TGCGCCAGCAGCCAATCTACCGGACAGGGGGCATTTCAGAGCTATGGCTACCCCTTC.

The V and J genes are TRBV9 and TRBJ2-5; TRBD2 might be the D (6 bases). The CDR3 totals 16 residues. Germline V gene data show CDR1 as SGDLS and CDR2 as YYNGEE. With 3 bases removed from V and 3 bases from J, the gap between germline ends came to 18 bases. The CDR3 spells CASSARDVPGEETQYF. Written as DNA, the CDR3 is TGTGCCAGCAGCGCCCGAGATGTGCCGGGAGAAGAGACCCAGTACTTC.

This chain links TRBV5-4 with TRBJ2-5, with 7 bases aligning to TRBD1. The CDR3 length is 14 residues. The J segment lost 6 bases and the V segment lost 2 bases, leaving 7 bases of the junction unmatched. CDR1 and CDR2 from the germline V gene are SGHNT and YYREEE (reference sequence). The CDR3 DNA sequence: TGTGCCAGCAGCTTACCGGGACAGAGGAAGACCCAGTACTTC. Amino acids: CASSLPGQRKTQYF.

The chain uses TRBV9 and TRBJ1-3; a weak D match, TRBD1 (6 bases). With 6 bases removed from V and 1 base from J, the gap between germline ends came to 11 bases. Germline CDR1 is SGDLS and CDR2 is YYNGEE. This CDR3 is built from 14 residues. The CDR3 here is CASKSGASGNTIYF. CDR3 nucleotides: TGTGCCAGCAAGTCAGGGGCATCTGGAAACACCATATATTTT.

The V call is TRBV7-8, the J call TRBJ2-2; no definite D call. V was trimmed by 2 bases and J by 1 base, leaving 8 bases between them. The CDR3 has 15 residues. Germline values: CDR1 SGHVS, CDR2 FQNEAQ. The CDR3 region is CASSLLIMNTGELFF. CDR3 DNA: TGTGCCAGCAGCTTATTAATTATGAACACCGGGGAGCTGTTTTTT.

J is TRBJ1-5 and V is TRBV5-8; 7 nucleotides align to TRBD1. The CDR3 is 12 residues long. CDR1 and CDR2 from the germline V gene are SGHTS and YDEGEE. The V segment lost 6 bases and the J segment 6 bases; nucleotides outside the gene matches: 3. The CDR3 sequence: CASNHRGQPQHF. CDR3 coding DNA: TGTGCCAGCAACCACAGGGGTCAGCCCCAGCATTTT.

V is TRBV2 and J is TRBJ2-5; perhaps TRBD2 as D (7 bases). The CDR3 is 14 amino acids. V lost 6 bases and J lost 1, with 12 bases in between. CDR1 SNHLY and CDR2 FYNNEI come from the germline V gene. Here the CDR3 reads CASRDGGPQETQYF. CDR3 nucleotide sequence: TGTGCCAGCAGGGACGGGGGGCCCCAAGAGACCCAGTACTTC. Filled out from reference TRBV2 and TRBJ2-5, the complete variable domain reads EPEVTQTPSHQVTQMGQEVILRCVPISNHLYFYWYRQILGQKVEFLVSFYNNEISEKSEIFDDQFSVERPDGSNFTLKIRSTKLEDSAMYFCASRDGGPQETQYFGPGTRLLVL.

This clone was recorded a few times. The V gene is TRBV5-1, the J gene TRBJ1-1; no firm D call. V gave up 2 bases and J gave up 7 bases, with 12 bases separating them. CDR3 length: 13 residues. The germline V gene has CDR1 SGHRS and CDR2 YFSETQ. CDR3 amino acids: CASSLNSLLEAFF. The DNA for the CDR3 is TGCGCCAGCAGCTTAAATTCCCTCCTTGAAGCTTTCTTT.

V and J are TRBV4-3 and TRBJ2-1; 9 positions agree with TRBD2. V shed 6 bases and J 9 bases; nucleotides not matched to a gene: 15. The CDR3 is made up of 16 amino acids. Germline CDR1 is LGHNA and CDR2 is YSLEER. The DNA for the CDR3 is TGCGCCAGCAGTCGTTCGGTTGCGGGGGGGGGTGGTGAGCAGTTCTTC. Protein sequence: CASSRSVAGGGGEQFF.

The CDR3 DNA reads TGTGCCACCAGCAAACTCTCGGACAGGGGGCGCGACGAGCAGTACTTC. This codes for CATSKLSDRGRDEQYF. The V gene is TRBV15, the J gene TRBJ2-7; TRBD1 matches at 11 bases. V dropped 4 bases and J dropped 5; count of bases not matched to a gene: 10. The CDR3 runs to 16 residues. The germline V gene encodes CDR1 LNHNV and CDR2 YYDKDF (reference sequence).

The V call is TRBV7-3, the J call TRBJ2-5, with 10 bases fitting TRBD1. Per germline, CDR1 SGHTA and CDR2 FQGTGA. V trimming: 5 bases; J trimming: 5 bases; junction bases outside the gene matches: 8. This CDR3 comprises 15 residues. CDR3 nucleotides: TGTGCCAGCAGCCCGGGACAGGGGATAGAGGAGACCCAGTACTTC. Amino acid sequence: CASSPGQGIEETQYF. The full variable domain, its missing parts supplied by reference TRBV7-3 and TRBJ2-5, is GAGVSQTPSNKVTEKGKYVELRCDPISGHTALYWYRQSLGQGPEFLIYFQGTGAADDSGLPNDRFFAVRPEGSVSTLKIQRTERGDSAVYLCASSPGQGIEETQYFGPGTRLLVL.

This rearrangement joins TRBV6-5 to TRBJ2-7; D is possibly TRBD1 (5 bases). The CDR3 contains 16 residues. In germline, CDR1 is MNHEY, CDR2 SVGAGI. V was clipped by 2 bases and J by 1 base, with 15 bases between them. CDR3 nucleotides: TGTGCCAGCAGTTACCTTGGGGCAGGGTTTTCCTACGAGCAGTACTTC. It translates to CASSYLGAGFSYEQYF.

The chain couples TRBV5-1 to TRBJ2-3; 7 positions agree with TRBD2. CDR3 length equals 15 residues. Germline V gene data show CDR1 as SGHRS and CDR2 as YFSETQ. V was pared by 4 bases and J by 6 bases, with 11 bases of the junction left unmatched. Here the CDR3 DNA reads TGCGCCAGCAGCCTGGTCGGGCGGGGGACCGATACGCAGTATTTT. Protein product: CASSLVGRGTDTQYF.

This clone was detected a few times. The chain uses TRBV10-3 and TRBJ2-1; TRBD2 matches 8 bases. CDR1 and CDR2 (germline): ENHRY, SYGVKD. V lost 4 bases and J lost 6; bases outside the gene matches: 2. The CDR3 totals 13 residues. The CDR3 DNA sequence: TGTGCCATCAGTGGCGGGGGGTCCAATGAGCAGTTCTTC. Translation: CAISGGGSNEQFF.

The genes are TRBV6-5 and TRBJ1-2; 7 bases align to TRBD1. CDR3 length: 12 residues. J was trimmed by 4 bases and V by 5 bases; bases with no gene match: 1. CDR1 MNHEY and CDR2 SVGAGI come from the germline V gene. The CDR3 coding sequence is TGTGCCAGCAGTCGACAGGGCTATGGCTACACCTTC. This gives the protein CASSRQGYGYTF.

This clone was counted between two and nine times. The DNA of the CDR3 is TGTGCCAGCTCACCACCTGCGCATCCGGTCACAGATACGCAGTATTTT. It codes for CASSPPAHPVTDTQYF. The chain has TRBV18 and TRBJ2-3, with unresolved D. Trimming cost V 0 bases and J 2 bases, with 12 bases left between them. The CDR3 spans 16 residues. From germline, CDR1 is KGHSH and CDR2 LQKENI.

In its sample, this clone was seen a few times. This chain joins TRBV6-4 and TRBJ2-2; 9 bases agree with TRBD1. Germline-derived CDR1 and CDR2 are MRHNA and SNTAGT. The CDR3 is made up of 17 amino acids. Trimming removed 8 bases from V and 0 bases from J; junction bases left unmatched: 10. The CDR3 DNA reads TGTGCCAGCTCTCGAGCCGGGACAGGGTCGAACACCGGGGAGCTGTTTTTT. Its translation: CASSRAGTGSNTGELFF.

The chain carries TRBV10-3 and TRBJ2-3; possible D gene TRBD1, 6 bases. Germline CDR1 is ENHRY and CDR2 is SYGVKD. The germline V and J ends were trimmed by 10 bases and 6 bases, with 23 bases remaining between them. The CDR3 runs 15 residues. The CDR3 protein is CASARRDIREDTQYF. The DNA of the CDR3 is TGTGCCAGCGCGCGCCGGGACATCAGGGAGGATACGCAGTATTTT.

The rearrangement joins TRBV5-1 to TRBJ2-5, with D perhaps TRBD2 (6 bases). V lost 4 bases and J lost 5, with 18 bases in between. There are 15 residues in the CDR3. The V gene's germline CDR1 is SGHRS and CDR2 YFSETQ. The CDR3 DNA reads TGCGCCAGCAGCGCAGGGACCAGGAGGGGTGAGACCCAGTACTTC. It specifies CASSAGTRRGETQYF. Combining the CDR3 with reference TRBV5-1 and TRBJ2-5 gives the whole variable domain KAGVTQTPRYLIKTRGQQVTLSCSPISGHRSVSWYQQTPGQGLQFLFEYFSETQRNKGNFPGRFSGRQFSNSRSEMNVSTLELGDSALYLCASSAGTRRGETQYFGPGTRLLVL.

This rearrangement joins TRBV6-5 to TRBJ2-3; D gene uncertain. There are 15 residues in the CDR3. Germline V gene sequence: CDR1 MNHEY, CDR2 SVGAGI. V lost 2 bases to trimming and J lost 0 bases, with 9 bases between them. The CDR3 region has the DNA TGTGCCAGCAGTTACGGCTGGCCCAGCACAGATACGCAGTATTTT. It specifies CASSYGWPSTDTQYF.

This rearrangement joins TRBV18 to TRBJ1-6, with D possibly being TRBD1 (6 bases). V was clipped by 3 bases and J by 4 bases, with 13 bases between them. The germline V gene encodes CDR1 KGHSH and CDR2 LQKENI. The CDR3 covers 16 residues. Written as DNA, the CDR3 is TGTGCCAGCTCACCTAGCCGGGACACGTATAATTCACCCCTCCACTTT. Its protein is CASSPSRDTYNSPLHF.

This chain joins TRBV14 and TRBJ2-5, with D tentatively TRBD1 (6 bases). CDR3 length equals 15 residues. The germline gives CDR1 SGHDN, CDR2 FVKESK. Trimming removed 1 base at V and 6 bases at J, with 15 bases between. For the CDR3, the DNA is TGTGCCAGCAGCCAAGTGGATACAGGGTCGCAGACCCAGTACTTC. As protein: CASSQVDTGSQTQYF.